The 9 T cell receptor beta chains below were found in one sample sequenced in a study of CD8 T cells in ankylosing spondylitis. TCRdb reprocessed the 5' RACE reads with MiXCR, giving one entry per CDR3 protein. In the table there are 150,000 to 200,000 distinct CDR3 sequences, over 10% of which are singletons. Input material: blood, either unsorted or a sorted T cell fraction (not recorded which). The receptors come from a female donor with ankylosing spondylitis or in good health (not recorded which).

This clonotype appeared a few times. CDR3 sequence: CSATLAGTSEQYF. The CDR3 DNA follows: TGCAGTGCGACACTAGCGGGAACCTCCGAGCAGTACTTC. V usage is TRBV20-1 and J usage is TRBJ2-7; 10 positions match TRBD2. Germline V gives CDR1 DFQATT, CDR2 SNEGSKA (reference sequence). The J segment lost 6 bases and the V segment lost 6 bases, leaving 8 bases of the junction unmatched. The CDR3 has 13 amino acids.

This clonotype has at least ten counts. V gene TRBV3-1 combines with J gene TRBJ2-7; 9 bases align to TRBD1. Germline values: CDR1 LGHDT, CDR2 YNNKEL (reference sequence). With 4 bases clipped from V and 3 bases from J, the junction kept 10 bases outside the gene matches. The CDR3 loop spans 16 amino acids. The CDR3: CASSPEPGQGDYEQYF. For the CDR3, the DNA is TGTGCCAGCAGCCCCGAGCCGGGACAGGGCGACTACGAGCAGTACTTC.

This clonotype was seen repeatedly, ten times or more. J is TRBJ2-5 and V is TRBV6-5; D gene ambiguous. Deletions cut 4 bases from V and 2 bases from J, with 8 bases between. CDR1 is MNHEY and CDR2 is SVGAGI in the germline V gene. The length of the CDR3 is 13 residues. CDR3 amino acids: CASSSQLQETQYF. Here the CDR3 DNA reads TGTGCCAGCAGTTCACAGCTACAAGAGACCCAGTACTTC.

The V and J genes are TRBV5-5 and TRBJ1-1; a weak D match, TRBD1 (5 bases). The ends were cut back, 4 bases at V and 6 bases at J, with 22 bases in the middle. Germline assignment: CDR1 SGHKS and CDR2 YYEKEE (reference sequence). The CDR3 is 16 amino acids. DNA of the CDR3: TGTGCCAGCAGCACCCAGGGCGGGGCCTACGGCGCTGAAGCTTTCTTT. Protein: CASSTQGGAYGAEAFF.

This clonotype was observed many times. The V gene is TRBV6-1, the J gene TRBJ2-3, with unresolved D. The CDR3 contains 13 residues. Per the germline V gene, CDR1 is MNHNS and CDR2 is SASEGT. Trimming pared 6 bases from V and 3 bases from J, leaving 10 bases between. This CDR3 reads CASSPTRTDTQYF. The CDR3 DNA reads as TGTGCCAGCAGCCCTACCAGAACAGATACGCAGTATTTT.

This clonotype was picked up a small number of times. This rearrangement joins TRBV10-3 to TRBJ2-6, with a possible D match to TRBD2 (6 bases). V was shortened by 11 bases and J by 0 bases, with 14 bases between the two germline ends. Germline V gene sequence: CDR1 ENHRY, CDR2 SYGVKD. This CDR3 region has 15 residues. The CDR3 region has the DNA TGTGCCGCACGGGACTCCTCCTCTGGGGCCAACGTCCTGACTTTC. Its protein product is CAARDSSSGANVLTF.

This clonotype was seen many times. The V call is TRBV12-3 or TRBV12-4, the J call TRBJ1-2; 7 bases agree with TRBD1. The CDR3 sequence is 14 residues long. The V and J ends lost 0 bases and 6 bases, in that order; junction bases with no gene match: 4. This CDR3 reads CASSLARGKDGYTF. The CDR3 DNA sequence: TGTGCCAGCAGTTTAGCCAGGGGGAAGGATGGCTACACCTTC.

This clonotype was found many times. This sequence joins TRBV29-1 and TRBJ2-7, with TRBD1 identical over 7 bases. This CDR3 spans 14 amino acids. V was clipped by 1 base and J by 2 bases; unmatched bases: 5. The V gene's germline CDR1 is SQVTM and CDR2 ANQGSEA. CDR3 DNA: TGCAGCGTTGAAGTGGGGACAGCAACCTACGAGCAGTACTTC. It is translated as CSVEVGTATYEQYF.

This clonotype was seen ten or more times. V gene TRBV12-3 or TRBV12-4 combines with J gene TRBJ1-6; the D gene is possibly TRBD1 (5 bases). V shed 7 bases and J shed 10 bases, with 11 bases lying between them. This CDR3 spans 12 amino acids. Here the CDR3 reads CASTPGTSPLHF. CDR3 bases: TGTGCCAGCACCCCAGGGACCTCACCCCTCCACTTT.